These 23 T cell receptor beta chains were all obtained from the same sample, sequenced in a study of blood T cell repertoires in COVID-19. Data came from immunoSEQ multiplex PCR; TCRdb stores just in-frame clones and leaves some out. This sample yields 100,000 to 140,000 clones, of which over 60% are seen a single time; over 4% belongs to the top ten. Sequencing was done on a sample of peripheral blood. The receptors were gathered from a man in his 70s with acute or convalescent COVID-19.

A few counts support this clone. The V and J genes are TRBV6-5 and TRBJ1-1; 9 positions agree with TRBD1. The length of the CDR3 is 15 residues. Germline V gene data show CDR1 as MNHEY and CDR2 as SVGAGI. V was clipped by 6 bases and J by 5 bases; unmatched bases: 10. The CDR3 loop reads CASSPGTGWDTEAFF. The CDR3 DNA is TGTGCCAGCAGCCCGGGGACAGGGTGGGATACTGAAGCTTTCTTT.

The count of this clone is one. The V and J genes are TRBV27 and TRBJ1-5; TRBD1 matches 7 bases. The CDR3 has 14 amino acids. Germline CDR1 is MNHEY and CDR2 is SMNVEV (reference sequence). V lost 4 bases to trimming and J lost 5 bases; unmatched junction nucleotides: 5. The CDR3 DNA reads TGTGCCAGCAGTTCTCACAGGGGTGATCAGCCCCAGCATTTT. Protein product: CASSSHRGDQPQHF.

The CDR3 region is CASSFGGGALTGELFF. The CDR3 nucleotides read TGTGCCAGCAGCTTTGGAGGGGGGGCCCTCACCGGGGAGCTGTTTTTT. The chain couples TRBV13 to TRBJ2-2; D perhaps matches TRBD2 (7 bases). The germline V and J ends were trimmed by 3 bases and 4 bases, with 15 bases remaining between them. This CDR3 region has 16 residues. Germline V lookup: CDR1 PRHDT, CDR2 FYEKMQ (reference sequence).

The chain is built from TRBV3-1 (or the pseudogene TRBV3-2) and TRBJ2-3; D is unresolved. The germline V gene encodes CDR1 LGHDT and CDR2 YNNKEL (reference sequence). Trimming removed 1 base from V and 1 base from J, with 12 bases in between. The CDR3 contains 16 residues. CDR3 protein: CASSQARWPRTDTQYF. The CDR3 coding sequence is TGTGCCAGCAGCCAAGCCCGTTGGCCCCGCACAGATACGCAGTATTTT.

V gene TRBV3-1 (or the pseudogene TRBV3-2) combines with J gene TRBJ1-2; weak D call: TRBD1 (6 bases). The CDR3 is made up of 12 amino acids. V was clipped by 4 bases and J by 8 bases, with 11 bases between them. Germline V gives CDR1 LGHDT, CDR2 YNNKEL (reference sequence). The CDR3 DNA reads as TGTGCCAGCAGCCCCACAGGGAGCGGCTACACCTTC. Translating it yields CASSPTGSGYTF.

This clone has a handful of counts. The CDR3, as DNA: TGTGCTAGTGGCCCCCCCGGGACAGGGGCCCCGGAGACCTTC. It specifies CASGPPGTGAPETF. V and J are TRBV12-5 and TRBJ1-2, with TRBD1 matching over 10 bases. The CDR3 loop spans 14 amino acids. V shed 6 bases, J shed 14 bases, and the junction held 15 bases outside the gene matches. CDR1 is LGHNT and CDR2 is FRNRAP in the germline V gene.

This chain uses TRBV4-3 with TRBJ2-1; D possibly corresponds to TRBD1 (5 bases). The V and J ends lost 1 base and 3 bases respectively, with 10 bases between them. The CDR3 is 15 amino acids. The V gene's germline CDR1 is LGHNA and CDR2 YSLEER. The DNA of the CDR3 is TGCGCCAGCAGCCAAGCTGCAGGGTTCTACAATGAGCAGTTCTTC. Translated, it gives CASSQAAGFYNEQFF.

This rearrangement joins TRBV3-1 (or the pseudogene TRBV3-2) to TRBJ1-1; D perhaps matches TRBD1 (5 bases). The CDR3 is 11 residues long. With 2 bases removed from V and 11 bases from J, the gap between germline ends came to 9 bases. Germline V CDR1 and CDR2: LGHDT, YNNKEL (reference sequence). For the CDR3, the DNA is TGTGCCAGCAGCCAACAGGGAAGGGCTTTCTTT. This codes for CASSQQGRAFF.

The rearrangement links TRBV11-2 to TRBJ1-1, with D possibly TRBD1 on 6 matching bases. This CDR3 spans 13 amino acids. The V end was cut by 5 bases, the J end by 6 bases, with 13 bases between. Germline CDR1 SGHAT, CDR2 FQNNGV. The CDR3 spells CASSQQGRAEAFF. The CDR3 DNA reads TGTGCCAGCAGCCAACAGGGCAGGGCTGAAGCTTTCTTT.

This chain uses TRBV4-2 with TRBJ1-6, with 7 bases aligning to TRBD1. Germline trimming cut 1 base from V and 9 bases from J; bases unmatched to any gene: 9. This CDR3 is 16 amino acids long. The V gene's germline CDR1 is LGHNA and CDR2 YNFKEQ. CDR3 in DNA: TGTGCCAGCAGCCAAGTCAATGACAGGGTCGGTTCACCCCTCCACTTT. Amino acid sequence: CASSQVNDRVGSPLHF.

This chain's CDR3 is CSVEGGAYEQYF. CDR3 bases: TGCAGCGTTGAAGGGGGGGCCTACGAGCAGTACTTC. V is TRBV29-1 and J is TRBJ2-7; D perhaps matches TRBD2 (6 bases). V lost 1 base to trimming and J lost 2 bases, with 6 bases between them. This CDR3 is 12 amino acids long. Germline-derived CDR1 and CDR2 are SQVTM and ANQGSEA.

The chain combines TRBV9 with TRBJ1-5; 7 nucleotides match TRBD1. Germline CDR1 and CDR2: SGDLS and YYNGEE. The CDR3 consists of 15 residues. The V and J ends lost 0 bases and 5 bases, in that order; junction bases with no gene match: 5. CDR3 in DNA: TGTGCCAGCAGCGTAGCTGGACAGGAGGATCAGCCCCAGCATTTT. As protein: CASSVAGQEDQPQHF.

This clone was detected only a few times. The V and J genes are TRBV5-1 and TRBJ2-7, with D unclear. Looked up from germline, CDR1 is SGHRS and CDR2 is YFSETQ. CDR3 length equals 11 residues. V lost 3 bases and J lost 4, with 5 bases in between. CDR3 in DNA: TGCGCCAGCAGCTATTCATACGAGCAGTACTTC. This encodes CASSYSYEQYF. Looking up the rest from reference TRBV5-1 and TRBJ2-7 gives the full variable domain: KAGVTQTPRYLIKTRGQQVTLSCSPISGHRSVSWYQQTPGQGLQFLFEYFSETQRNKGNFPGRFSGRQFSNSRSEMNVSTLELGDSALYLCASSYSYEQYFGPGTRLTVT.

The rearrangement joins TRBV24-1 to TRBJ2-3; TRBD1 matches at 7 bases. V shed 6 bases and J 2 bases; nucleotides not matched to a gene: 7. In germline, CDR1 is KGHDR, CDR2 SFDVKD. The CDR3 is made up of 15 amino acids. CDR3 in amino acids: CATSRTGDNTDTQYF. As DNA, the CDR3 is TGTGCCACCAGTCGCACAGGGGACAACACAGATACGCAGTATTTT.

This rearrangement joins TRBV2 to TRBJ1-4; TRBD1 agrees at 7 bases. CDR1 is SNHLY, CDR2 FYNNEI, per germline. J lost 7 bases, V lost 6 bases, and 5 bases had no gene match. The length of the CDR3 is 13 residues. In nucleotides, the CDR3 is TGTGCCAGCAGGTCACAGGGGAGTGAAAAACTGTTTTTT. This encodes CASRSQGSEKLFF.

The rearrangement uses TRBV9 and TRBJ2-7; the D gene is possibly TRBD1 (6 bases). Germline values: CDR1 SGDLS, CDR2 YYNGEE. This CDR3 has 15 residues. V was clipped by 0 bases and J by 2 bases, with 12 bases between them. In nucleotides, the CDR3 is TGTGCCAGCAGCGTAGGGCAGGGGAGTGCCTACGAGCAGTACTTC. Translated: CASSVGQGSAYEQYF.

This CDR3 is CASSQQVAGNTIYF. DNA of the CDR3: TGTGCCAGCAGCCAACAGGTCGCTGGAAACACCATATATTTT. The J gene is TRBJ1-3, the V gene TRBV3-1 (or the pseudogene TRBV3-2), with D hard to call. With 2 bases removed from V and 2 bases from J, the gap between germline ends came to 7 bases. CDR1 LGHDT and CDR2 YNNKEL come from the germline V gene (reference sequence). This CDR3 region has 14 residues.

The V gene is TRBV6-5, the J gene TRBJ1-5, with D tentatively TRBD1 (6 bases). This CDR3 spans 12 amino acids. With 6 bases removed from V and 4 bases from J, the gap between germline ends came to 7 bases. Germline V gene sequence: CDR1 MNHEY, CDR2 SVGAGI. CDR3 residues: CASRTGNQPQHF. Written as DNA, the CDR3 is TGTGCCAGCAGAACAGGGAATCAGCCCCAGCATTTT.

This clone was seen once. The chain carries TRBV2 and TRBJ2-4; 10 bases align to TRBD1. In germline, CDR1 is SNHLY, CDR2 FYNNEI. The CDR3 has 16 residues. Trimming removed 4 bases from V and 3 bases from J; junction bases left unmatched: 6. CDR3 nucleotide sequence: TGTGCCAGCAGTGGAAGACAGGGGGCCGGCAAAAACATTCAGTACTTC. This sequence encodes CASSGRQGAGKNIQYF.

The CDR3 bases are TGTGCCAGCAGCCAAGGCGCAGGGGGGGGCTACACCTTC. Amino acids: CASSQGAGGGYTF. The chain is built from TRBV4-2 and TRBJ1-2; 7 bases are a match to TRBD1. V dropped 1 base and J dropped 8; count of bases not matched to a gene: 4. Germline V gene lookup returns CDR1 LGHNA and CDR2 YNFKEQ. The CDR3 runs 13 residues.

CDR3 DNA: TGTGCCAGCTCACCACCTGCGGGGGGGCCAGATACGCAGTATTTT. Residues: CASSPPAGGPDTQYF. The rearrangement links TRBV18 to TRBJ2-3, with 9 bases matching TRBD2. CDR3 length equals 15 residues. Per the germline V gene, CDR1 is KGHSH and CDR2 is LQKENI. The V segment lost 0 bases and the J segment 4 bases; nucleotides outside the gene matches: 2. The complete variable domain, with remaining parts taken from reference TRBV18 and TRBJ2-3, reads NAGVMQNPRHLVRRRGQEARLRCSPMKGHSHVYWYRQLPEEGLKFMVYLQKENIIDESGMPKERFSAEFPKEGPSILRIQQVVRGDSAAYFCASSPPAGGPDTQYFGPGTRLTVL.

The V and J genes are TRBV2 and TRBJ2-5, with a possible D match to TRBD1 (6 bases). Trimming took 6 bases from V and 6 from J, leaving 11 bases between them. Germline CDR1 SNHLY, CDR2 FYNNEI. The CDR3 consists of 12 residues. The CDR3: CASRRQAQTQYF. The CDR3 DNA reads TGTGCCAGCAGGAGACAGGCCCAGACCCAGTACTTC.

The chain recombines TRBV3-1 (or the pseudogene TRBV3-2) with TRBJ2-3, with 10 bases identical to TRBD2. CDR1 is LGHDT and CDR2 is YNNKEL in the germline V gene (reference sequence). This CDR3 has 18 amino acids. Unmatched junction bases numbered 9, after V lost 2 bases and J lost 1 base. This CDR3 reads CASSQFSGLAGGTDTQYF. The CDR3 DNA reads TGTGCCAGCAGCCAATTCTCGGGGCTAGCGGGGGGCACAGATACGCAGTATTTT.